The 10 T cell receptor beta chains listed next were all sequenced from one sample in a study of cytomegalovirus exposure and HLA in healthy donors. Primers: 60 Vbeta forward and 13 Jbeta reverse. Assay used: immunoSEQ multiplex PCR; TCRdb lists only in-frame clones, some missing. Among more than 200,000 clones listed, approximately 70% were seen once. Sequenced input: PBMCs. These receptors all come from a man aged 35 to 55 in good health and CMV-seropositive.

The chain recombines TRBV19 with TRBJ2-1, with 9 bases lining up with TRBD1. Germline CDR1 LNHDA, CDR2 SQIVND (reference sequence). CDR3 length: 14 amino acids. V shed 1 base and J 12 bases; nucleotides not matched to a gene: 7. The CDR3 sequence: CASSIGTGGPLQFF. The DNA of the CDR3 is TGTGCCAGTAGTATAGGCACAGGGGGCCCTCTGCAGTTCTTC.

This clone was detected once. The chain joins TRBV6-1 to TRBJ1-1; the D is unclear. Looked up from germline, CDR1 is MNHNS and CDR2 is SASEGT. This CDR3 region has 13 residues. Trimming stripped 2 bases from V and 1 base from J, with 5 bases between. CDR3 nucleotide sequence: TGTGCCAGCAGTGAACGGGAGAACACTGAAGCTTTCTTT. Translating it yields CASSERENTEAFF.

The chain's CDR3 is CASSTTEDTEAFF. The CDR3 DNA reads as TGTGCCAGTAGCACGACCGAGGACACTGAAGCTTTCTTT. This rearrangement joins TRBV19 to TRBJ1-1; D gene unclear. V lost 6 bases to trimming and J lost 3 bases, with 11 bases between them. CDR1 and CDR2 (germline): LNHDA, SQIVND (reference sequence). The CDR3 is made up of 13 amino acids.

The chain joins TRBV6-5 to TRBJ2-3, with TRBD2 identical over 7 bases. Germline CDR1 reads MNHEY; CDR2 reads SVGAGI. V shed 5 bases, J shed 2 bases, and the junction held 7 bases outside the gene matches. The CDR3 is 15 residues long. The CDR3 sequence is CASSPSGGITDTQYF. The CDR3 DNA reads as TGTGCCAGCAGTCCCTCGGGGGGAATCACAGATACGCAGTATTTT.

V gene TRBV10-3 combines with J gene TRBJ2-6; 9 bases match TRBD1. Germline V lookup: CDR1 ENHRY, CDR2 SYGVKD. J was trimmed by 4 bases and V by 7 bases; bases with no gene match: 11. The CDR3 spans 17 residues. CDR3 in DNA: TGTGCCATCAATCCGGGACAGGGAATGGAGGGGGCCAACGTCCTGACTTTC. Protein product: CAINPGQGMEGANVLTF.

This chain links TRBV19 with TRBJ2-5; TRBD1 aligns across 10 bases. Trimming removed 5 bases from V and 5 bases from J; junction bases left unmatched: 17. CDR3 length: 18 amino acids. The germline gives CDR1 LNHDA, CDR2 SQIVND (reference sequence). The CDR3 loop is CASSLPTGRPGQGETQYF. The CDR3, as DNA: TGTGCCAGTAGTCTACCCACCGGACGACCGGGACAGGGGGAGACCCAGTACTTC. The full variable domain, rest sourced from reference TRBV19 and TRBJ2-5, is DGGITQSPKYLFRKEGQNVTLSCEQNLNHDAMYWYRQDPGQGLRLIYYSQIVNDFQKGDIAEGYSVSREKKESFPLTVTSAQKNPTAFYLCASSLPTGRPGQGETQYFGPGTRLLVL.

The rearrangement links TRBV7-8 to TRBJ2-2; the D gene is possibly TRBD2 (6 bases). The V gene's germline CDR1 is SGHVS and CDR2 FQNEAQ. This CDR3 region has 16 residues. The V end lost 5 bases, the J end lost 3 bases, and 16 bases lay between the germline ends. CDR3 region: CASSPIRGWDTGELFF. The DNA of the CDR3 is TGTGCCAGCAGCCCTATCCGGGGGTGGGACACCGGGGAGCTGTTTTTT.

The V and J genes are TRBV7-3 and TRBJ2-6, with 7 bases that match TRBD2. The junction had 12 bases not matched to a gene; V was cut back by 4 bases and J by 0 bases. Looked up from germline, CDR1 is SGHTA and CDR2 is FQGTGA. CDR3 length: 19 amino acids. The CDR3 region is CASSSRGGRGNSGANVLTF. CDR3 sequence (DNA): TGTGCCAGCAGCTCGAGAGGTGGGAGGGGCAACTCTGGGGCCAACGTCCTGACTTTC.

The chain uses TRBV6-1 and TRBJ2-1; TRBD1 matches 9 bases. This CDR3 has 14 amino acids. Germline V lookup: CDR1 MNHNS, CDR2 SASEGT. V was pared by 8 bases and J by 8 bases, with 10 bases of the junction left unmatched. The CDR3 region is CASLETGGKHEQFF. Here the CDR3 DNA reads TGTGCCAGCTTGGAGACAGGGGGAAAGCATGAGCAGTTCTTC.

J is TRBJ1-4 and V is TRBV19; 7 positions agree with TRBD1. Germline V CDR1 and CDR2: LNHDA, SQIVND (reference sequence). The CDR3 has 14 residues. Germline trimming cut 6 bases from V and 7 bases from J; bases unmatched to any gene: 8. CDR3 DNA sequence: TGTGCCAGTAGCACTACAGGGGTTGGTGAAAAACTGTTTTTT. Its protein is CASSTTGVGEKLFF.